One sample yielded the 23 T cell receptor beta chains listed below, sequenced in a study of blood T cell repertoires in COVID-19. Sequencing was performed with immunoSEQ multiplex PCR; in TCRdb, only in-frame clones are kept and a portion is missing. The repertoire includes 130,000 or so clones, 85% to 90% of them detected once, and roughly 4% sits in the top ten. The sample taken for sequencing was peripheral blood. All receptors come from a man aged 55 to 70 with COVID-19, enrolled during active disease.

The count of this clone is one. J is TRBJ2-1 and V is TRBV12-3 or TRBV12-4; possibly TRBD1 for D (6 bases). Deletions cut 7 bases from V and 5 bases from J, with 12 bases between. The CDR3 runs 13 residues. The CDR3 nucleotides read TGTGCCAGCACCCTCGGACAGAACAATGAGCAGTTCTTC. Translated: CASTLGQNNEQFF.

V gene TRBV6-5 combines with J gene TRBJ2-7; TRBD2 might be the D (5 bases). Germline V CDR1 and CDR2: MNHEY, SVGAGI. Between the trimmed V and J ends, which lost 7 bases and 5 bases, there was a span of 15 bases. This CDR3 is built from 13 residues. This chain's CDR3 is CASKPEGSDEQYF. Here the CDR3 DNA reads TGTGCCAGCAAACCAGAGGGTAGCGACGAGCAGTACTTC.

V is TRBV6-6 and J is TRBJ1-4, with 8 bases identical to TRBD1. The J segment lost 0 bases and the V segment lost 5 bases, leaving 8 bases of the junction unmatched. The CDR3 runs to 17 residues. The germline CDR1 and CDR2 sequences are MNHNY and SVGAGI (reference sequence). The CDR3 here is CASSPGQGVATNEKLFF. CDR3 DNA sequence: TGTGCCAGCAGTCCCGGACAGGGAGTTGCAACTAATGAAAAACTGTTTTTT.

The chain uses TRBV2 and TRBJ2-1; TRBD2 matches at 13 bases. The CDR3 is 14 residues long. The V segment lost 8 bases and the J segment 7 bases; nucleotides outside the gene matches: 5. Germline loops: CDR1 SNHLY, CDR2 FYNNEI. In nucleotides, the CDR3 is TGTGCCAGCGGGGGGACTAGCGGGGTGAATGAGCAGTTCTTC. Translation: CASGGTSGVNEQFF. The variable domain in full, with the rest retrieved from reference TRBV2 and TRBJ2-1, is EPEVTQTPSHQVTQMGQEVILRCVPISNHLYFYWYRQILGQKVEFLVSFYNNEISEKSEIFDDQFSVERPDGSNFTLKIRSTKLEDSAMYFCASGGTSGVNEQFFGPGTRLTVL.

The chain has TRBV2 and TRBJ1-2; 9 nucleotides agree with TRBD1. There are 14 residues in the CDR3. V shed 6 bases and J 8 bases; nucleotides not matched to a gene: 10. Germline CDR1 SNHLY, CDR2 FYNNEI. In DNA, the CDR3 is TGTGCCAGCAGGGTAACAGGGGGCAGCCGGGGCTACACCTTC. As protein: CASRVTGGSRGYTF.

This clone was detected only once. The CDR3 here is CASSQEGGRAYEQYF. Here the CDR3 DNA reads TGCGCCAGCAGCCAAGAGGGAGGGAGGGCCTACGAGCAGTACTTC. This chain uses TRBV4-3 with TRBJ2-7; 7 nucleotides match TRBD2. This CDR3 is built from 15 residues. Losses at the gene ends were 0 bases for V and 2 bases for J; bases not matched to a gene: 4. The germline V gene encodes CDR1 LGHNA and CDR2 YSLEER.

This chain connects TRBV10-3 to TRBJ2-5; D gene uncertain. Deletions cut 6 bases from V and 3 bases from J, with 11 bases between. CDR1 and CDR2 from the germline V gene are ENHRY and SYGVKD. The CDR3 runs 13 residues. This CDR3 is CAIRDIVKETQYF. CDR3 coding DNA: TGTGCCATCAGAGACATAGTAAAAGAGACCCAGTACTTC.

To note about this clone: The junction shows a germline mismatch at one end, possibly a read error. J is TRBJ1-1 and V is TRBV6-6; the D is unclear. This CDR3 is built from 10 residues. CDR1 MNHNY and CDR2 SVGAGI come from the germline V gene (reference sequence). Written as DNA, the CDR3 is TGTGCCAGCAGTTACCCCACTTGGTCCTTT. Its protein product is CASSYPTWSF.

The chain carries TRBV19 and TRBJ2-7; possible D gene TRBD2, 5 bases. The V end was cut by 2 bases, the J end by 6 bases, with 17 bases between. The CDR3 is made up of 15 amino acids. CDR1 is LNHDA, CDR2 SQIVND, per germline (reference sequence). Here the CDR3 reads CASSITGSLGVEQYF. CDR3 nucleotide sequence: TGTGCCAGTAGTATAACCGGGTCTCTCGGGGTCGAGCAGTACTTC.

V is TRBV28 and J is TRBJ2-7; D is unclear. Deletions cut 3 bases from V and 4 bases from J, with 7 bases between. The CDR3 runs 12 residues. CDR1 and CDR2 (germline): MDHEN, SYDVKM. CDR3 amino acids: CASSLTGYEQYF. Here the CDR3 DNA reads TGTGCCAGCAGTTTGACGGGTTACGAGCAGTACTTC.

The rearrangement joins TRBV7-9 to TRBJ1-2; 8 nucleotides line up with TRBD1. J gave up 0 bases and V 5 bases, and 5 bases lay outside the gene matches. Germline loops: CDR1 SEHNR, CDR2 FQNEAQ (reference sequence). The CDR3 extends over 15 amino acids. DNA of the CDR3: TGTGCCAGCAGCCCCACGGGACAGGCTAACTATGGCTACACCTTC. Amino acid sequence: CASSPTGQANYGYTF.

The CDR3 is CASGRGGAYEQYF. The CDR3 DNA reads TGTGCCAGCGGTAGAGGGGGAGCCTACGAGCAGTACTTC. The chain has TRBV12-3 or TRBV12-4 and TRBJ2-7; a weak D match, TRBD1 (6 bases). The ends were cut back, 8 bases at V and 2 bases at J, with 13 bases in the middle. The CDR3 loop spans 13 amino acids.

V and J are TRBV18 and TRBJ1-2; TRBD1 matches at 8 bases. The CDR3 loop spans 16 amino acids. The germline V gene has CDR1 KGHSH and CDR2 LQKENI. J lost 3 bases, V lost 3 bases, and 9 bases had no gene match. The CDR3 reads CASSPGQVARDYGYTF. The CDR3 coding sequence is TGTGCCAGCTCACCGGGACAGGTCGCGAGGGACTATGGCTACACCTTC.

In nucleotides, the CDR3 is TGCGCCAGCCATACAGGTTCAACTAATGAAAAACTGTTTTTT. It codes for CASHTGSTNEKLFF. This chain connects TRBV5-1 to TRBJ1-4, with a possible D match to TRBD1 (5 bases). With 7 bases removed from V and 0 bases from J, the gap between germline ends came to 10 bases. The CDR3 runs 14 residues. Germline V gene sequence: CDR1 SGHRS, CDR2 YFSETQ.

V gene TRBV12-3 or TRBV12-4 combines with J gene TRBJ2-7, with D perhaps TRBD1 (6 bases). Trimming shortened V by 7 bases and J by 0 bases, and 10 bases separated the two germline ends. This CDR3 has 13 residues. The CDR3 nucleotides read TGTGCCAGCAATCAGGGGTACTCCTACGAGCAGTACTTC. Translation gives CASNQGYSYEQYF.

The chain links TRBV30 to TRBJ2-1, with TRBD2 matching over 16 bases. Per germline, CDR1 GTSNPN and CDR2 SVGIG (reference sequence). V lost 7 bases, J lost 8 bases, and 14 bases stayed unmatched. This CDR3 region has 17 residues. CDR3 residues: CASAPRGTSGGAYEQFF. The CDR3 region has the DNA TGTGCCTCCGCTCCCCGCGGGACTAGCGGGGGGGCTTATGAGCAGTTCTTC.

The genes are TRBV2 and TRBJ1-2; 8 bases fit TRBD1. V gave up 9 bases and J gave up 5 bases; unmatched junction bases: 5. Germline values: CDR1 SNHLY, CDR2 FYNNEI. This CDR3 contains 12 residues. The CDR3 reads CASGTGAYGYTF. In DNA form, the CDR3 reads TGTGCCAGTGGGACAGGCGCTTATGGCTACACCTTC.

This rearrangement joins TRBV15 to TRBJ2-2, with no clear D. The CDR3 contains 14 residues. V shed 1 base and J shed 0 bases, with 3 bases lying between them. From germline, CDR1 is LNHNV and CDR2 YYDKDF (reference sequence). The CDR3 region is CATSRVSNTGELFF. In nucleotides, the CDR3 is TGTGCCACCAGCAGAGTCTCGAACACCGGGGAGCTGTTTTTT.

The J gene is TRBJ2-5, the V gene TRBV28, with 9 bases identical to TRBD1. Trimming took 8 bases from V and 3 from J; bases not matched to a gene: 10. Germline V gene data show CDR1 as MDHEN and CDR2 as SYDVKM. This CDR3 comprises 15 residues. CDR3 sequence: CASSYPGQGEETQYF. The CDR3 nucleotides read TGTGCCAGCTCTTATCCGGGACAGGGTGAAGAGACCCAGTACTTC. The variable domain in full, with the rest retrieved from reference TRBV28 and TRBJ2-5, is DVKVTQSSRYLVKRTGEKVFLECVQDMDHENMFWYRQDPGLGLRLIYFSYDVKMKEKGDIPEGYSVSREKKERFSLILESASTNQTSMYLCASSYPGQGEETQYFGPGTRLLVL.

The CDR3 spells CSVAQTLSTDTQYF. The CDR3 DNA is TGCAGCGTTGCGCAGACACTTAGCACAGATACGCAGTATTTT. The J gene is TRBJ2-3, the V gene TRBV29-1; D gene uncertain. CDR3 length: 14 amino acids. V lost 4 bases to trimming and J lost 0 bases, with 11 bases between them. CDR1 SQVTM and CDR2 ANQGSEA come from the germline V gene.

The genes are TRBV7-9 and TRBJ1-5; D is ambiguous. CDR3 length: 17 residues. The germline V and J ends were trimmed by 4 bases and 5 bases, with 21 bases remaining between them. CDR1 is SEHNR, CDR2 FQNEAQ, per germline (reference sequence). This chain's CDR3 is CASSSGGLWGNDQPQHF. The CDR3 bases are TGTGCCAGCAGCTCAGGAGGGTTGTGGGGAAACGATCAGCCCCAGCATTTT.

The V and J genes are TRBV6-5 and TRBJ1-5; 8 nucleotides align to TRBD1. This CDR3 comprises 16 residues. V shed 1 base and J 6 bases; nucleotides not matched to a gene: 8. Germline values: CDR1 MNHEY, CDR2 SVGAGI. CDR3: CASSYYPGGEGQPQHF. The CDR3 bases are TGTGCCAGCAGTTACTACCCAGGGGGCGAGGGTCAGCCCCAGCATTTT.

The chain has TRBV29-1 and TRBJ2-4; D not resolved. With 5 bases removed from V and 10 bases from J, the gap between germline ends came to 9 bases. Germline V CDR1 and CDR2: SQVTM, ANQGSEA. The CDR3 totals 10 residues. The CDR3 DNA is TGCAGCGTTAAACAGCAAATTCAGTACTTC. Its translation: CSVKQQIQYF.